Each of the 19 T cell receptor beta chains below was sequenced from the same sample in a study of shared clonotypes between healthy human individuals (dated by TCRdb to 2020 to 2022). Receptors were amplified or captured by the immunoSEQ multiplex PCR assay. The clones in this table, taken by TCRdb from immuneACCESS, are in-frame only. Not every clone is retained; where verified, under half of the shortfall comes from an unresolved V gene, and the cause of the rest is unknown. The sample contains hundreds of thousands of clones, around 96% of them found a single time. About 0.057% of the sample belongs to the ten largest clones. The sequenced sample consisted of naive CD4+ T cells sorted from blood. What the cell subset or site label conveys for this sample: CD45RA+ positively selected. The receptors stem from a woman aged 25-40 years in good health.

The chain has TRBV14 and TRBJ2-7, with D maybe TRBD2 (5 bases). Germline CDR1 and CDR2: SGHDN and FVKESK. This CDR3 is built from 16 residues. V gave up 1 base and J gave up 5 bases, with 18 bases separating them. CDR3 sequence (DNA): TGTGCCAGCAGCCAAGTCGCTCCGCGAGGAGGCGACGAGCAGTACTTC. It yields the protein CASSQVAPRGGDEQYF.

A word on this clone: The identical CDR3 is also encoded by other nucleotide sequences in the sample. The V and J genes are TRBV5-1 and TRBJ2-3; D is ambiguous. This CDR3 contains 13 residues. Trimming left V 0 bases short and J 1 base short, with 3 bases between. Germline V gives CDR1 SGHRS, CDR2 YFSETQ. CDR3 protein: CASSLEGTDTQYF. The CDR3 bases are TGCGCCAGCAGCTTGGAGGGCACAGATACGCAGTATTTT.

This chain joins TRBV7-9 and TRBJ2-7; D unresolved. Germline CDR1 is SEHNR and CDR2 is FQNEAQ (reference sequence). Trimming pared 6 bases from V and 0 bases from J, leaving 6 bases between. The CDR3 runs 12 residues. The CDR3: CASRLNSYEQYF. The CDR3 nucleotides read TGTGCCAGCAGGCTCAACTCCTACGAGCAGTACTTC.

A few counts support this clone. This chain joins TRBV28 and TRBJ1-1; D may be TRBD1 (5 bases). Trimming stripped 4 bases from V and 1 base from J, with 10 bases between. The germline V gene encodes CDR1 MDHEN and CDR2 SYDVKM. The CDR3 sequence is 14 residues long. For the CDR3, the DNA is TGTGCCAGCAGTTCCCCGACAGCGAACACTGAAGCTTTCTTT. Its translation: CASSSPTANTEAFF.

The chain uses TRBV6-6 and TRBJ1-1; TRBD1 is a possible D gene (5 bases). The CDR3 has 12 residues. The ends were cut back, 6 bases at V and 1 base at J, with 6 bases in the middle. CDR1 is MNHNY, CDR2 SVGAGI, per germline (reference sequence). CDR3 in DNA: TGTGCCAGCAGAGGGGCGAACACTGAAGCTTTCTTT. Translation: CASRGANTEAFF.

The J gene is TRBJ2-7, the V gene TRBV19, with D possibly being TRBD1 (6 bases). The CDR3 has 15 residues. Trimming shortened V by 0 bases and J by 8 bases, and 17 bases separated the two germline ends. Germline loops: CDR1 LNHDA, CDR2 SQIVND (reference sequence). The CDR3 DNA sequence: TGTGCCAGTAGTATAGACGGGAAGGGGGACGATAAGCAGTACTTC. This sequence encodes CASSIDGKGDDKQYF.

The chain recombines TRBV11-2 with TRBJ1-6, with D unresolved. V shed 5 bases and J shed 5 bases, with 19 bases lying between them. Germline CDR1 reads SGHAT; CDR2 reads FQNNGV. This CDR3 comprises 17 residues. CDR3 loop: CASSPRRKVEHNSPLHF. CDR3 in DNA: TGTGCCAGCAGCCCACGACGGAAGGTGGAACATAATTCACCCCTCCACTTT. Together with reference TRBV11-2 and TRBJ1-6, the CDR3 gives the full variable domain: EAGVAQSPRYKIIEKRQSVAFWCNPISGHATLYWYQQILGQGPKLLIQFQNNGVVDDSQLPKDRFSAERLKGVDSTLKIQPAKLEDSAVYLCASSPRRKVEHNSPLHFGNGTRLTVT.

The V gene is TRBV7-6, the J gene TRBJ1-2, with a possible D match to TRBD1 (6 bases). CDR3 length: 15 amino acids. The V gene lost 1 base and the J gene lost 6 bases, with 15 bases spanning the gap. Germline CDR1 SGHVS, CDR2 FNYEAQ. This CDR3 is CASSLGWGPVDGYTF. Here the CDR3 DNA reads TGTGCCAGCAGCTTAGGGTGGGGGCCCGTCGATGGCTACACCTTC.

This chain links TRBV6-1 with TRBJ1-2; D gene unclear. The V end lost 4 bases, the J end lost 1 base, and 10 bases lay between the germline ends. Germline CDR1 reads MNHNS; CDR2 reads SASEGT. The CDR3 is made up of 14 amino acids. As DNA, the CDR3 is TGTGCCAGCAGTGTAACCGGTCATAACTATGGCTACACCTTC. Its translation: CASSVTGHNYGYTF.

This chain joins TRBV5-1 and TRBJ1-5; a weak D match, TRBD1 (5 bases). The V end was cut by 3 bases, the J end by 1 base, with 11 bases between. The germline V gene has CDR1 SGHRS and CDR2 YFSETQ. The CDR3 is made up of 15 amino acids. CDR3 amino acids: CASSWSGDSNQPQHF. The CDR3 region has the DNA TGCGCCAGCAGCTGGTCGGGGGACAGCAATCAGCCCCAGCATTTT.

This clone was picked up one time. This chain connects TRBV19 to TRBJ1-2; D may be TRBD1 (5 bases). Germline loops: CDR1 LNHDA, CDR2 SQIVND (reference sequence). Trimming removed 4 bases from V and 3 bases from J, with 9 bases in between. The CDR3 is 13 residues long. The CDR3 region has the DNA TGTGCCAGTAGTAGAAGGGGAGACTATGGCTACACCTTC. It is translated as CASSRRGDYGYTF.

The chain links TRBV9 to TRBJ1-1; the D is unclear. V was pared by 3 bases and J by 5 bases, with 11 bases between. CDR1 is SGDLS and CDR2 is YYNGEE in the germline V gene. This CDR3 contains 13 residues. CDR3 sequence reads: CASSAIERTEAFF. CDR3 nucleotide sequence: TGTGCCAGCAGCGCTATCGAGAGGACTGAAGCTTTCTTT.

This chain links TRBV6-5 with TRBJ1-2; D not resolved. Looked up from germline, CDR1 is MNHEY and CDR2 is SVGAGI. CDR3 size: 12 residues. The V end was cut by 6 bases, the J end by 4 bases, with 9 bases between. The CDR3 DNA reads TGTGCCAGCAGCCATAAAGGCTATGGCTACACCTTC. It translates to CASSHKGYGYTF.

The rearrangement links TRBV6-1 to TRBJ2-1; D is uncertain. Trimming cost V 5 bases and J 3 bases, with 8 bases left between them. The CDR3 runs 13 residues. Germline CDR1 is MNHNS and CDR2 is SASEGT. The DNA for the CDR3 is TGTGCCAGCAGTTATGCCGGCTACAATGAGCAGTTCTTC. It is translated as CASSYAGYNEQFF.

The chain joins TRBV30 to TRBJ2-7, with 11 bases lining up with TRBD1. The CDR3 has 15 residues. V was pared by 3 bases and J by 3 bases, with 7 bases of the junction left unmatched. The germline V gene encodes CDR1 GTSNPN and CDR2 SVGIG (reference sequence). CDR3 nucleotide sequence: TGTGCCTGGAGCCCTGCGGACAGGGGGCACTACGAGCAGTACTTC. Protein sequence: CAWSPADRGHYEQYF.

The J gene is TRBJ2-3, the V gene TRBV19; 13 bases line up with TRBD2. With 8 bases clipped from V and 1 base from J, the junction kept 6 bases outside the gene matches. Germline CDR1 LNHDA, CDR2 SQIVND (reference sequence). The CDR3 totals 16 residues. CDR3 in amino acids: CASGLAGVRGTDTQYF. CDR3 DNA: TGTGCCAGTGGACTAGCGGGAGTCCGCGGCACAGATACGCAGTATTTT.

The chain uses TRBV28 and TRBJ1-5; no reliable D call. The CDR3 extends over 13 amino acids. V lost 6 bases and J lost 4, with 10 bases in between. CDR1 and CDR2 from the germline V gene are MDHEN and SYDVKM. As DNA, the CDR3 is TGTGCCAGCAGGATGGAGGGAAATCAGCCCCAGCATTTT. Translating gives CASRMEGNQPQHF.

CDR3 coding DNA: TGTGCCAGCAGCGGGACAGGGTTACGCAATGAGCAGTTCTTC. Amino acids: CASSGTGLRNEQFF. The V gene is TRBV25-1, the J gene TRBJ2-1; 9 bases match TRBD1. This CDR3 has 14 residues. From germline, CDR1 is MGHDK and CDR2 SYGVNS. Trimming cost V 6 bases and J 6 bases; bases outside gene matches: 6.

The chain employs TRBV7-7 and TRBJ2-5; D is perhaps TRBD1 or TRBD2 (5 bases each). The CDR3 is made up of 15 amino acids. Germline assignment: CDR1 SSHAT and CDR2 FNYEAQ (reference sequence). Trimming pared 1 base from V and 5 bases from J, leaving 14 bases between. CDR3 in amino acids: CASSLGGTGQETQYF. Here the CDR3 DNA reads TGTGCCAGCAGCTTAGGGGGGACGGGTCAGGAGACCCAGTACTTC.